This T cell receptor (beta chain) was obtained from a study of blood T cell repertoires in COVID-19 (dated by TCRdb to 2020 to 2022). Concerning the study at large: The collaborator samples originated in the United States, Italy and Spain and spanned the acute and convalescent phases of COVID-19. The prospective study material was composed of cDNA or gDNA derived from T cells, B-cell-depleted T cells, or PBMCs. HLA class I and class II types, where available, came from metadata supplied by the sample provider rather than from assay-based typing. The dataset comprised deeply sampled blood TCRbeta repertoires from subjects exposed to, actively infected with, or recovered from COVID-19. A freely available public database, intended as a resource for researchers studying the immune response to SARS-CoV-2, is where the repertoires were released. A de-identified subject ID, COVID-19 status, age in years and sex were almost always included in the sample metadata. The samples were drawn from two sources: the first 160 participants of the ongoing ImmuneRACE study, and fewer than 1,500 subjects contributed by 6 global collaborators. The study at large found these results: The amount of clinical and demographic metadata varied by source and participant and was provided uncurated.

Participants in the prospective study were aged about 18 to 90 years, lived in under 30 United States geographic areas, and enrolled through a virtual design. To assign participants to cohorts, the prospective study relied on clinical history that participants themselves reported in a screening survey and a study questionnaire. In the prospective study, mobile phlebotomists collected whole blood, serum and a nasopharyngeal or oropharyngeal swab from each participant. Additional blood draws and questionnaires over an approximately 2-month period could optionally be provided by prospective study participants. Before DNA extraction, blood samples from the prospective study were shipped at room temperature or frozen. The germline V gene specifies SGHNT as CDR1 and YENEEA as CDR2. From its cysteine to its phenylalanine, the CDR3 spans 14 amino acids. This entry keeps only the CDR3 DNA: 42 bases, framed from base 1. Here V drops 7 bases and J drops 5 bases, and the junction holds 8 bases not matched to any gene.

Comment on this clone: Its antigen specificity is not known. Nothing much larger sits one base from this clone, and base qualities are not available.

The immunoSEQ Assay, a bias-controlled multiplex PCR, was used to amplify TCRbeta CDR3 regions from genomic DNA. The original methods were these. Nucleated cell counts per sample were estimated from amplification of reference gene primers within the assay. Sequence reads were collapsed and filtered to measure the absolute abundance of every unique TCRbeta CDR3 rearrangement. Productive Simpson clonality was computed per sample as the square root of Simpson's diversity index over productive rearrangements. Not all clones reach the TCRdb copy of this immuneACCESS table, which keeps in-frame sequences only. Checked studies attribute under half of the gap to unresolved V genes and leave the rest unexplained. V, J and clone size were drawn from that table, and D and trimming were deduced from the DNA. The sample table shows roughly 200,000 clones, and less than 85% are seen once. About 5% of the sample lies in the top ten.

The origin of this receptor is a woman aged 60-75 years with acute COVID-19. Sequenced input: PBMCs or T cells enriched from blood (not recorded which). The rearranged segments are TRBV11-3 and TRBJ1-2; a stretch of 9 junction bases matches TRBD1. The CDR3 is CASIPGQGYYGYTF. The nucleotide sequence is TGTGCCAGCATACCGGGACAGGGATATTATGGCTACACCTTC. Beyond the CDR3, the reference TRBV11-3 and TRBJ1-2 genes provide the residues; the full variable domain reads: EAGVVQSPRYKIIEKKQPVAFWCNPISGHNTLYWYLQNLGQGPELLIRYENEEAVDDSQLPKDRFSAERLKGVDSTLKIQPAELGDSAVYLCASIPGQGYYGYTFGSGTRLTVV.